This T cell receptor (beta chain) came from a study of blood T cell repertoires in COVID-19. J was trimmed by 5 bases and V by 6 bases; bases with no gene match: 1. The CDR3 has 12 residues. Germline CDR1 reads MNHEY; CDR2 reads SVGAGI. Using immunoSEQ multiplex PCR, the repertoire was profiled, and TCRdb retains in-frame clones only, with some absent. This sample has under 130,000 clones, with about 88% found just once. The chain links TRBV6-5 to TRBJ2-7; TRBD2 agrees at 10 bases. Sequenced: peripheral blood. The sequence derives from a human donor in a cohort sampled during active COVID-19. The CDR3 here is CASRGLAHEQYF. CDR3 nucleotides: TGTGCCAGCAGGGGACTAGCGCACGAGCAGTACTTC.